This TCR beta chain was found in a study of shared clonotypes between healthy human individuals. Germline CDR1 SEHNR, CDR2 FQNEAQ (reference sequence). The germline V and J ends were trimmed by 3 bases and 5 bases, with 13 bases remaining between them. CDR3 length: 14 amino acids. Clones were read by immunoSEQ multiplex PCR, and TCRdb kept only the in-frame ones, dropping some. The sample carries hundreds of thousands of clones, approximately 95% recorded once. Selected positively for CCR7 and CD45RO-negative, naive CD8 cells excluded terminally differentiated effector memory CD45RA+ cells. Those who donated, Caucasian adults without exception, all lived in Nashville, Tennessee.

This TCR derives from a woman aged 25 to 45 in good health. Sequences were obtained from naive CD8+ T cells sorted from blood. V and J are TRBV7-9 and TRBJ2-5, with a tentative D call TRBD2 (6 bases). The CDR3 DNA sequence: TGTGCCAGCAGCTTGAGTGGAGGGAAGGAGACCCAGTACTTC. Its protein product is CASSLSGGKETQYF.